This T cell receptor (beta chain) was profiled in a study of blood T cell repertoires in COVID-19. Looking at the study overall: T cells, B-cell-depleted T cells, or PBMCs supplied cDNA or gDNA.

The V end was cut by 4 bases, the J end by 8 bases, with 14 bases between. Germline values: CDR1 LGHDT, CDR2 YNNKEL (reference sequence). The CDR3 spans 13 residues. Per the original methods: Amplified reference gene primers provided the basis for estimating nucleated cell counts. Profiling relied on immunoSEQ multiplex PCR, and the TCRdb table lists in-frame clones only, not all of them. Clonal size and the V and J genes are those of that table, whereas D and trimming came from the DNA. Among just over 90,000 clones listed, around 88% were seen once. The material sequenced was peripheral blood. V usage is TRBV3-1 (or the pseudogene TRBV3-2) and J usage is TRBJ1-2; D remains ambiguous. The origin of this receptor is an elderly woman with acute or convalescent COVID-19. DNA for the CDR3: TGTGCCAGCAGCCCACCCGGGGTAGGAGGCTACACCTTC. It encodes CASSPPGVGGYTF.